The next 31 T cell receptor beta chains were all read from a single sample in a study of PD-1 blockade in classical Hodgkin lymphoma. Time point here: cycle 4 day 1 (C4D1), after more than 5 weeks of nivolumab. Each patient's relapse followed autologous stem cell transplantation, and brentuximab vedotin exposure varied. Sequencing was performed with immunoSEQ multiplex PCR; in TCRdb, only in-frame clones are kept and a portion is missing. Of roughly 16,000 clones listed, roughly 85% are singletons. The sequences come from peripheral blood mononuclear cells (PBMCs), collected before the fourth cycle of nivolumab. These receptors came from a human donor with classical Hodgkin lymphoma.

The V call is TRBV19, the J call TRBJ1-2; TRBD1 is a possible D gene (6 bases). The V end was cut by 10 bases, the J end by 8 bases, with 20 bases between. The CDR3 runs 13 residues. The germline gives CDR1 LNHDA, CDR2 SQIVND (reference sequence). CDR3 in amino acids: CATSRPGAGGYTF. CDR3 nucleotide sequence: TGTGCCACCAGTAGGCCGGGGGCAGGGGGCTACACCTTC.

The V and J genes are TRBV7-6 and TRBJ2-1; D unclear. This CDR3 is built from 16 residues. V lost 1 base to trimming and J lost 9 bases, with 19 bases between them. Germline lookup yields CDR1 SGHVS and CDR2 FNYEAQ. CDR3 sequence (DNA): TGTGCCAGCAGCTTAGTCGCCGGGCCCCGAAGCCGTGAGCAGTTCTTC. It translates to CASSLVAGPRSREQFF.

In DNA form, the CDR3 reads TGTGCCAGCAGCTTGGCCGTGGACAGGGGGCAGGTCTATGGCTACACCTTC. This translates into CASSLAVDRGQVYGYTF. The rearrangement links TRBV5-5 to TRBJ1-2; 11 nucleotides align to TRBD1. Trimming removed 0 bases from V and 4 bases from J; junction bases left unmatched: 8. In germline, CDR1 is SGHKS, CDR2 YYEKEE (reference sequence). This CDR3 has 17 amino acids.

This clone was seen a few times. The gene calls are TRBV6-6 and TRBJ2-3; the match to TRBD2 covers 7 bases. The CDR3 has 13 residues. Trimming cost V 9 bases and J 0 bases; bases outside gene matches: 3. Germline lookup yields CDR1 MNHNY and CDR2 SVGAGI (reference sequence). Here the CDR3 reads CASLRESTDTQYF. CDR3 DNA sequence: TGTGCCAGTTTGCGGGAGAGCACAGATACGCAGTATTTT.

The V and J genes are TRBV6-5 and TRBJ1-2; the D gene is possibly TRBD1 (5 bases). There are 14 residues in the CDR3. Trimming left V 7 bases short and J 3 bases short, with 15 bases between. Germline loops: CDR1 MNHEY, CDR2 SVGAGI. The CDR3: CASTSGREYYGYTF. As DNA, the CDR3 is TGTGCCAGCACCTCCGGCAGGGAGTACTATGGCTACACCTTC.

The gene calls are TRBV10-3 and TRBJ1-1; maybe TRBD1 (5 bases). The V and J ends lost 2 bases and 3 bases respectively, with 10 bases between them. CDR3 length: 14 amino acids. Per the germline V gene, CDR1 is ENHRY and CDR2 is SYGVKD. The CDR3 coding sequence is TGTGCCATCAGTGAGAGGGGAACAGACACTGAAGCTTTCTTT. It encodes CAISERGTDTEAFF.

The chain uses TRBV4-2 and TRBJ2-3; TRBD2 matches 10 bases. The CDR3 is made up of 16 amino acids. The J segment lost 2 bases and the V segment lost 1 base, leaving 3 bases of the junction unmatched. CDR1 is LGHNA, CDR2 YNFKEQ, per germline. CDR3 loop: CASSQVSGGATDTQYF. As DNA, the CDR3 is TGTGCCAGCAGCCAAGTGAGCGGGGGGGCCACAGATACGCAGTATTTT.

This clone has just one count. J is TRBJ1-2 and V is TRBV10-3; the D gene is possibly TRBD1 (5 bases). The CDR3 has 19 residues. V lost 11 bases, J lost 4 bases, and 35 bases lay in between. The V gene's germline CDR1 is ENHRY and CDR2 SYGVKD. The CDR3 here is CAQEGRVRGNRHGSYGYTF. Written as DNA, the CDR3 is TGTGCCCAAGAGGGAAGGGTACGGGGGAACAGACATGGCAGCTATGGCTACACCTTC.

The table lists this clone with a count of one. V and J are TRBV5-1 and TRBJ1-4; 7 nucleotides agree with TRBD1. There are 15 residues in the CDR3. The junction had 6 bases not matched to a gene; V was cut back by 4 bases and J by 3 bases. Germline V lookup: CDR1 SGHRS, CDR2 YFSETQ. In nucleotides, the CDR3 is TGCGCCAGCAGCCTATCCGGGACAGCTAATGAAAAACTGTTTTTT. The encoded protein is CASSLSGTANEKLFF.

The chain recombines TRBV6-5 with TRBJ1-2; 10 bases match TRBD1. The ends lost 2 bases at V and 8 bases at J; junction bases unmatched: 8. The CDR3 is made up of 15 amino acids. The germline CDR1 and CDR2 sequences are MNHEY and SVGAGI. In DNA, the CDR3 is TGTGCCAGCAGTTACGGCGGGACAGGGGCGTCGGGCTACACCTTC. Translated: CASSYGGTGASGYTF.

The chain combines TRBV10-3 with TRBJ1-2; perhaps TRBD1 as D (5 bases). CDR3 length: 13 amino acids. The V end lost 4 bases, the J end lost 2 bases, and 8 bases lay between the germline ends. Germline-derived CDR1 and CDR2 are ENHRY and SYGVKD. CDR3 sequence reads: CAISAQGNYGYTF. In nucleotides, the CDR3 is TGTGCCATCAGTGCGCAGGGAAACTATGGCTACACCTTC.

The chain is built from TRBV21-1 and TRBJ1-1; TRBD1 is the table's D call and was not checked against the DNA. TRBV21-1 constitutes a pseudogene. The CDR3 loop spans 17 amino acids. CDR3 sequence reads: CASSKVRGQELNTEAFF. DNA for the CDR3: TGTGCCAGCAGCAAAGTACGGGGACAGGAGTTGAACACTGAAGCTTTCTTT.

The rearrangement uses TRBV19 and TRBJ1-6; 8 nucleotides line up with TRBD1. Germline CDR1 LNHDA, CDR2 SQIVND (reference sequence). This CDR3 is built from 16 residues. J lost 8 bases, V lost 5 bases, and 11 bases had no gene match. CDR3 DNA: TGTGCCAGTAGTGGAACCCGGGACAGGTTCGATTCACCCCTCCACTTT. Residues: CASSGTRDRFDSPLHF.

The chain has TRBV5-1 and TRBJ1-1; D gene ambiguous. CDR1 is SGHRS, CDR2 YFSETQ, per germline. CDR3 length: 14 amino acids. The V gene lost 3 bases and the J gene lost 2 bases, with 11 bases spanning the gap. In DNA, the CDR3 is TGCGCCAGCAGCTGGAGGACTGACAACACTGAAGCTTTCTTT. Protein sequence: CASSWRTDNTEAFF.

The chain employs TRBV6-5 and TRBJ1-6, with D unresolved. The CDR3 spans 14 residues. Germline lookup yields CDR1 MNHEY and CDR2 SVGAGI. V gave up 2 bases and J gave up 4 bases, with 6 bases separating them. The DNA of the CDR3 is TGTGCCAGCAGTTACACCTGGTATAATTCACCCCTCCACTTT. Amino acid sequence: CASSYTWYNSPLHF.

The genes are TRBV5-1 and TRBJ1-4, with D tentatively TRBD1 (6 bases). There are 14 residues in the CDR3. Looked up from germline, CDR1 is SGHRS and CDR2 is YFSETQ. V was clipped by 4 bases and J by 8 bases, with 15 bases between them. In DNA, the CDR3 is TGCGCCAGCAGCGTCGACAGGTTTGGCGAAAAACTGTTTTTT. It codes for CASSVDRFGEKLFF.

This chain joins TRBV6-5 and TRBJ2-4; the match to TRBD2 covers 11 bases. With V trimmed by 6 bases and J by 2 bases, 3 bases remained unmatched. Germline CDR1 MNHEY, CDR2 SVGAGI. This CDR3 is 15 amino acids long. CDR3 bases: TGTGCCAGCAGGGGGACTAGCGGAACCAAAAACATTCAGTACTTC. It specifies CASRGTSGTKNIQYF.

CDR3 sequence: CASSLESGRYGYTF. CDR3 nucleotides: TGTGCCAGCAGCTTAGAGTCGGGGCGCTATGGCTACACCTTC. This sequence joins TRBV7-9 and TRBJ1-2; tentative D call: TRBD1 (5 bases). The CDR3 length is 14 residues. Trimming stripped 1 base from V and 4 bases from J, with 10 bases between. Germline CDR1 SEHNR, CDR2 FQNEAQ (reference sequence).

The genes are TRBV7-9 and TRBJ2-1; tentative D call: TRBD2 (5 bases). The V end was cut by 4 bases, the J end by 2 bases, with 15 bases between. Germline V gene data show CDR1 as SEHNR and CDR2 as FQNEAQ (reference sequence). This CDR3 spans 16 amino acids. CDR3 loop: CASSSGLDFPYNEQFF. CDR3 bases: TGTGCCAGCAGCTCAGGACTGGATTTCCCCTACAATGAGCAGTTCTTC.

This clone showed up just a few times. The chain employs TRBV30 and TRBJ1-1; 8 bases match TRBD1. Unmatched junction bases numbered 6, after V lost 2 bases and J lost 1 base. The germline V gene encodes CDR1 GTSNPN and CDR2 SVGIG (reference sequence). The CDR3 spans 15 residues. The DNA of the CDR3 is TGTGCCTGGAGTCCCCCCGACAGGGGGAACACTGAAGCTTTCTTT. It specifies CAWSPPDRGNTEAFF.

This rearrangement joins TRBV7-9 to TRBJ1-6; TRBD1 matches 9 bases. The CDR3 runs to 14 residues. Looked up from germline, CDR1 is SEHNR and CDR2 is FQNEAQ (reference sequence). V was clipped by 4 bases and J by 6 bases; unmatched bases: 1. The CDR3 protein is CASSSQGANSPLHF. The CDR3 DNA is TGTGCCAGCAGCTCACAGGGGGCTAATTCACCCCTCCACTTT.

The chain uses TRBV4-2 and TRBJ1-4; possible D gene TRBD1, 5 bases. The germline CDR1 and CDR2 sequences are LGHNA and YNFKEQ. Trimming cost V 0 bases and J 7 bases, with 9 bases left between them. This CDR3 region has 14 residues. The CDR3: CASSQDAGFEKLFF. The CDR3, as DNA: TGTGCCAGCAGCCAAGACGCAGGGTTTGAAAAACTGTTTTTT.

The chain couples TRBV4-2 to TRBJ2-3; no clear D. CDR1 and CDR2 (germline): LGHNA, YNFKEQ. V gave up 6 bases and J gave up 5 bases, with 9 bases separating them. This CDR3 has 12 residues. CDR3 coding DNA: TGTGCCAGCAGTCAACTCAGAGATACGCAGTATTTT. This encodes CASSQLRDTQYF.

This chain joins TRBV27 and TRBJ2-7, with 9 bases that match TRBD2. Germline lookup yields CDR1 MNHEY and CDR2 SMNVEV (reference sequence). V lost 7 bases, J lost 0 bases, and 7 bases stayed unmatched. The CDR3 contains 15 residues. In DNA, the CDR3 is TGTGCCAGCAACCCGGCGGGAGGGGCCTCCTACGAGCAGTACTTC. It encodes CASNPAGGASYEQYF.

This chain joins TRBV11-3 and TRBJ2-2; no firm D call. CDR3 length: 15 amino acids. Germline loops: CDR1 SGHNT, CDR2 YENEEA. Trimming shortened V by 4 bases and J by 5 bases, and 14 bases separated the two germline ends. The CDR3 sequence is CASSSFSSLTGELFF. The CDR3 DNA is TGTGCCAGCAGCTCTTTCTCGAGCTTAACCGGGGAGCTGTTTTTT.

The gene calls are TRBV2 and TRBJ1-2, with D possibly matching TRBD1 (5 bases). The CDR3 is made up of 15 amino acids. The V gene's germline CDR1 is SNHLY and CDR2 FYNNEI. The V end was cut by 6 bases, the J end by 0 bases, with 14 bases between. CDR3 amino acids: CASSQGLQSNYGYTF. CDR3 DNA sequence: TGTGCCAGCAGCCAGGGCCTGCAATCTAACTATGGCTACACCTTC.

The rearrangement joins TRBV5-1 to TRBJ2-1; 15 bases align to TRBD2. The germline V gene encodes CDR1 SGHRS and CDR2 YFSETQ. Germline trimming cut 3 bases from V and 9 bases from J; bases unmatched to any gene: 4. The CDR3 runs 15 residues. DNA of the CDR3: TGCGCCAGCAGCTCCGGGACTAGCGGGGGGAGTGAGCAGTTCTTC. As protein: CASSSGTSGGSEQFF.

The rearrangement joins TRBV7-9 to TRBJ1-2; 9 bases match TRBD1. Trimming removed 8 bases from V and 8 bases from J; junction bases left unmatched: 12. Per germline, CDR1 SEHNR and CDR2 FQNEAQ (reference sequence). The CDR3 contains 14 residues. CDR3 loop: CASAPGQGPRGYTF. DNA of the CDR3: TGTGCCAGCGCCCCGGGACAGGGCCCCCGAGGCTACACCTTC.

The chain is built from TRBV6-6 and TRBJ2-1; the D is unclear. Per germline, CDR1 MNHNY and CDR2 SVGAGI (reference sequence). The CDR3 totals 14 residues. Deletions cut 7 bases from V and 8 bases from J, with 18 bases between. CDR3 sequence: CASTLFGSMDEQFF. CDR3 nucleotide sequence: TGTGCCAGCACCCTTTTTGGTAGCATGGATGAGCAGTTCTTC.

The rearrangement links TRBV5-1 to TRBJ1-2, with unresolved D. Between the trimmed V and J ends, which lost 0 bases and 8 bases, there was a span of 14 bases. This CDR3 has 14 amino acids. The germline V gene encodes CDR1 SGHRS and CDR2 YFSETQ. CDR3 bases: TGCGCCAGCAGCTTGGGGACCAGCGACGGCGGCTACACCTTC. Translating it yields CASSLGTSDGGYTF.

The chain uses TRBV5-1 and TRBJ2-6, with TRBD1 identical over 8 bases. The CDR3 runs 16 residues. J was trimmed by 4 bases and V by 4 bases; bases with no gene match: 7. In germline, CDR1 is SGHRS, CDR2 YFSETQ. DNA of the CDR3: TGCGCCAGCAGCCACCTGACAGGGGTCGGGGCCAACGTCCTGACTTTC. It codes for CASSHLTGVGANVLTF.